A selection of T cell receptor beta chains follows, all from one sample in a study of blood T cell repertoires in COVID-19. The data were produced by immunoSEQ multiplex PCR, yet TCRdb's version contains in-frame clones alone and is incomplete. There are 160,000 or so clones in the sample; around 80% occur only once, and roughly 6% lies in the top ten. Sequencing was carried out using PBMCs or T cells enriched from blood (not recorded which). Source of these receptors: a man aged 35 to 55 who had recovered from COVID-19. Both conserved end residues are part of each CDR3. D genes are given only for firm matches. Expanded clones get a size class; other rows say once, few or many, or leave the size out.

j_call | v_call | clone_size | d_call | cdr3_aa | cdr3_nt
TRBJ2-3 | TRBV21-1 | - | - | CASSKEYNRTGGAVDTQYF | TGTGCCAGCAGCAAAGAGTACAATCGGACAGGGGGCGCCGTAGATACGCAGTATTTT
TRBJ1-4 | TRBV23-1 | - | TRBD1 | CASGHGQGFKFNEKLFF | TGCGCCAGCGGACATGGACAGGGTTTCAAGTTTAATGAAAAACTGTTTTTT
TRBJ1-3 | TRBV21-1 | - | - | CASYGVEVVAGNTIYF | TGTGCCAGCTACGGAGTAGAGGTAGTCGCCGGAAACACCATATATTTT
TRBJ2-2 | TRBV7-2 | - | - | CASSPTAKYPGELFF | TGTGCCAGCAGCCCCACCGCGAAATATCCCGGGGAGCTGTTTTTT
TRBJ2-2 | TRBV7-2 | - | - | CASSSTGWTETNTGELFF | TGTGCCAGCAGCTCAACCGGCTGGACAGAGACAAACACCGGGGAGCTGTTTTTT
TRBJ2-3 | TRBV4-1 | - | - | CASSQDRQRWDTQYF | TGCGCCAGCAGCCAAGATAGGCAGCGGTGGGATACGCAGTATTTT
TRBJ2-3 | TRBV7-9 | - | - | CASSLSRALNTDTQYF | TGTGCCAGCAGCTTAAGCAGGGCCCTAAACACAGATACGCAGTATTTT
TRBJ2-7 | TRBV27 | - | - | CASGRGVGLDEQYF | TGTGCCAGCGGACGCGGGGTTGGTTTGGACGAGCAGTACTTC
TRBJ1-1 | TRBV20-1 | - | - | CSASGSQNTEAFF | TGCAGTGCGAGTGGGAGCCAGAACACTGAAGCTTTCTTT
TRBJ2-7 | TRBV6-5 | - | TRBD1 | CASRETGTGSYEQYF | TGTGCCAGCAGGGAGACCGGGACAGGTTCCTACGAGCAGTACTTC
TRBJ2-3 | TRBV5-1 | - | TRBD1 | CASSLGQGAGDTQYF | TGCGCCAGCAGCTTGGGACAGGGGGCTGGAGATACGCAGTATTTT
TRBJ2-3 | TRBV3-1/TRBV3-2 | - | TRBD2 | CASSPGHGGGITDTQYF | TGTGCCAGCAGCCCAGGACATGGCGGGGGGATCACAGATACGCAGTATTTT
TRBJ2-2 | TRBV3-1/TRBV3-2 | - | TRBD1 | CASSQAWGTGNTGELFF | TGTGCCAGCAGCCAAGCCTGGGGGACAGGGAACACCGGGGAGCTGTTTTTT
TRBJ1-3 | TRBV9 | - | - | CASSVAGVGNTIYF | TGTGCCAGCAGCGTAGCAGGGGTGGGAAACACCATATATTTT
TRBJ2-5 | TRBV7-6 | - | TRBD1 | CASRDSNWGETQYF | TGTGCCAGCCGGGACAGTAATTGGGGGGAGACCCAGTACTTC
TRBJ2-1 | TRBV9 | - | TRBD1 | CASSVTGGNEQFF | TGTGCCAGCAGCGTTACAGGGGGCAATGAGCAGTTCTTC
TRBJ1-1 | TRBV5-6 | once | TRBD1 | CASSPEQGAYTEAFF | TGTGCCAGCAGCCCAGAACAGGGGGCCTACACTGAAGCTTTCTTT
TRBJ1-4 | TRBV10-2 | - | - | CASSLLTNEKLFF | TGCGCCAGCAGCCTCTTAACAAATGAAAAACTGTTTTTT
TRBJ1-2 | TRBV21-1 | - | - | CASTPKVCSPTGYGYTF | TGTGCCAGCACCCCAAAGGTTTGCTCCCCTACGGGTTATGGCTACACCTTC
TRBJ2-3 | TRBV10-1 | once | TRBD2 | CASSESSGGPDTQYF | TGCGCCAGCAGTGAGTCTAGCGGGGGGCCAGATACGCAGTATTTT
TRBJ2-7 | TRBV18 | - | TRBD2 | CASSGDGGNEQYF | TGTGCCAGCTCCGGGGACGGGGGGAACGAGCAGTACTTC
TRBJ1-6 | TRBV28 | - | - | CASSWGRGDSPLHF | TGTGCCAGCAGTTGGGGCAGGGGTGATTCACCCCTCCACTTT
TRBJ1-2 | TRBV3-1/TRBV3-2 | - | TRBD1 | CASAGGNGYTF | TGTGCCAGCGCAGGGGGAAATGGCTACACCTTC
TRBJ2-5 | TRBV7-8 | - | - | CASSLVGVGTQYF | TGTGCCAGCAGCTTAGTAGGAGTCGGGACCCAGTACTTC
TRBJ2-2 | TRBV5-1 | many | - | CASSLRTQANTGELFF | TGCGCCAGCAGCCTACGAACACAGGCGAACACCGGGGAGCTGTTTTTT
TRBJ2-5 | TRBV12-3/TRBV12-4 | - | - | CASSLGRNTQYF | TGTGCCAGCAGCCTAGGCCGAAACACCCAGTACTTC
TRBJ2-2 | TRBV5-1 | - | TRBD1 | CASSADRAGGELFF | TGCGCCAGCAGCGCCGACAGGGCTGGCGGGGAGCTGTTTTTT
TRBJ1-2 | TRBV25-1 | - | TRBD1 | CASSEGTGWGYTF | TGTGCCAGCAGTGAAGGGACAGGGTGGGGCTACACCTTC
TRBJ1-1 | TRBV7-3 | - | - | CASSLMPLGGAPNTEAFF | TGTGCCAGCAGCTTAATGCCGCTTGGGGGGGCTCCGAACACTGAAGCTTTCTTT
TRBJ1-1 | TRBV10-3 | - | TRBD1 | CAAQGDTEAFF | TGTGCCGCCCAGGGGGATACTGAAGCTTTCTTT
TRBJ1-2 | TRBV6-5 | - | TRBD1 | CATRPTGIGNYGYTF | TGTGCCACCCGACCGACAGGGATAGGGAACTATGGCTACACCTTC
TRBJ1-2 | TRBV2 | - | - | CASSAGGLGYGYTF | TGTGCCAGCAGTGCGGGGGGGCTTGGCTATGGCTACACCTTC
TRBJ1-4 | TRBV30 | few | - | CAWSGSRGNEKLFF | TGTGCCTGGAGTGGCTCCAGGGGTAATGAAAAACTGTTTTTT
TRBJ1-6 | TRBV2 | - | - | CASRRGRDYNSPLHF | TGTGCCAGCCGCCGTGGGAGAGACTATAATTCACCCCTCCACTTT
TRBJ1-5 | TRBV27 | - | TRBD1 | CASIFAFGTGLHNQPQHF | TGTGCCAGCATCTTCGCCTTTGGGACAGGGTTACACAATCAGCCCCAGCATTTT
TRBJ1-5 | TRBV6-5 | - | - | CASSYSGRIDQPQHF | TGTGCCAGCAGTTACTCCGGGAGGATCGATCAGCCCCAGCATTTT
TRBJ1-5 | TRBV30 | - | - | CAWSTGWQEGSNQPQHF | TGTGCCTGGAGCACCGGCTGGCAGGAGGGAAGCAATCAGCCCCAGCATTTT
TRBJ1-2 | TRBV24-1 | - | - | CATSAADYGYTF | TGTGCCACCAGTGCGGCGGATTATGGCTACACCTTC
TRBJ1-1 | TRBV11-1 | few | - | CASSHPGVTEAFF | TGTGCCAGCAGCCATCCAGGGGTCACTGAAGCTTTCTTT
TRBJ1-5 | TRBV16 | - | - | CASSQIGGNQPQHF | TGTGCCAGCAGCCAAATCGGGGGCAATCAGCCCCAGCATTTT
TRBJ1-1 | TRBV18 | - | - | CASSPPTWPLNTEAFF | TGTGCCAGCTCACCACCGACTTGGCCGTTGAACACTGAAGCTTTCTTT
TRBJ2-7 | TRBV4-1 | - | - | CASSQDQRADWRREQYF | TGCGCCAGCAGCCAAGATCAAAGAGCAGACTGGAGACGCGAGCAGTACTTC
TRBJ1-5 | TRBV4-1 | - | - | CASSQEGRNQPQHF | TGCGCCAGCAGCCAAGAGGGGAGGAATCAGCCCCAGCATTTT
TRBJ2-5 | TRBV5-6 | - | TRBD1 | CASRPRDREETQYF | TGTGCCAGCAGGCCTCGGGACAGGGAGGAGACCCAGTACTTC
TRBJ2-1 | TRBV7-8 | - | TRBD1 | CASSLATGLEEQFF | TGTGCCAGCAGCTTAGCGACAGGGTTGGAAGAGCAGTTCTTC